This is a list of T cell receptor beta chains from one sample in a study of blood T cell repertoires in COVID-19. TCRdb keeps only in-frame clones here, not all; method: immunoSEQ multiplex PCR. The sample gives tens of thousands of clones, 85% of which show up once; 2.5% to 3% is in the top ten. Sequenced material: peripheral blood. Receptors originate from an elderly man with acute or convalescent COVID-19. Both conserved end residues are trimmed from each CDR3.

>TRBJ1-2|TRBV12-5
ASGLHQAPSGDGYT
>TRBJ1-1|TRBV19
ASRRGLQMNTEAF
>TRBJ2-5|TRBV21-1
ASKAGGDQETQY
>TRBJ1-2|TRBV11-2
ASSLGSRNYGYT
>TRBJ2-6|TRBV11-2
ASSTNRAGANVLT
>TRBJ2-1|TRBV2
ASSMTSGRAHEQF
>TRBJ1-3|TRBV7-9
ASSFWTANKNTIY
>TRBJ1-5|TRBV3-1/TRBV3-2
ASSPTTGGQPQH
>TRBJ1-2|TRBV19
ASSPVQGGFAKT
>TRBJ1-1|TRBV20-1
SAGDRGKLNTEAF
>TRBJ2-1|TRBV19
ASSMGSGTNNEQF
>TRBJ2-3|TRBV19
ASSHVAGGTDTQY
>TRBJ1-1|TRBV12-5
ASSPRTGGAGTEAF